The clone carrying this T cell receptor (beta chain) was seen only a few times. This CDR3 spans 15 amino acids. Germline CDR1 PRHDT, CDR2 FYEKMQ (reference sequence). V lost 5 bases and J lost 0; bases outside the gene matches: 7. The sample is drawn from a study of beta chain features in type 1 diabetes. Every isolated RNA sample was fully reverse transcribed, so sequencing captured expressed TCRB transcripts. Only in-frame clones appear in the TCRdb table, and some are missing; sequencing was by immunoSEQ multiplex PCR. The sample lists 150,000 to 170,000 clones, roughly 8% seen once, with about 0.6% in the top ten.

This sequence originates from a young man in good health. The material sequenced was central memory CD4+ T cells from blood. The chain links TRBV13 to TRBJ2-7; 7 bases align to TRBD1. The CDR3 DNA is TGTGCCAGCAGCCTCGGGACAGAGAGCTCCTACGAGCAGTACTTC. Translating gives CASSLGTESSYEQYF.